The 20 T cell receptor beta chains listed next were all sequenced from one sample in a study of regulatory T cells in long-lasting Graves disease. Building the TCR beta libraries relied on iRepertoire HTBI primers, and CDR3 regions underwent Arm-PCR. From the multiplex PCR reads, TCRdb called clonotypes with MiXCR, one entry per CDR3 protein. In the table there are about 500,000 distinct CDR3 sequences, around 11% of which are singletons. Noted time point: newly diagnosed GD, antithyroid drugs for less than 3 months. Researchers made the TCR library from RNA that was extracted from PBMCs. These records were also assigned to another study, of T cells in Graves' hyperthyroidism and ophthalmopathy.

The specimen was peripheral blood mononuclear cells (PBMCs), collected at new diagnosis, from a patient treated with antithyroid drugs. These receptors all come from a woman in her twenties or thirties with Graves disease.

This clonotype was detected only a few times. A much larger clonotype is one base distant, so this may be a read error. V usage is TRBV2 and J usage is TRBJ2-7, with 12 bases fitting TRBD2. CDR3 length: 13 amino acids. Germline V lookup: CDR1 SNHLY, CDR2 FYNNEI. The CDR3 here is CASTSGRVYGQYF. In DNA, the CDR3 is TGTGCCAGCACTAGCGGGAGGGTCTACGGGCAGTACTTC.

The rearrangement links TRBV28 to TRBJ2-4; tentative D call: TRBD1 (6 bases). From germline, CDR1 is MDHEN and CDR2 SYDVKM. This CDR3 region has 15 residues. The V and J ends lost 6 bases and 2 bases respectively, with 14 bases between them. The CDR3 DNA follows: TGTGCCAGCAGACCTAAAGGGGGTACCAAAAACATTCAGTACTTC. It yields the protein CASRPKGGTKNIQYF. Variable domain in full (rest from reference TRBV28 and TRBJ2-4): DVKVTQSSRYLVKRTGEKVFLECVQDMDHENMFWYRQDPGLGLRLIYFSYDVKMKEKGDIPEGYSVSREKKERFSLILESASTNQTSMYLCASRPKGGTKNIQYFGAGTRLSVL.

This clonotype occurred many times. The chain recombines TRBV30 with TRBJ1-6, with D perhaps TRBD1 (5 bases). Trimming took 0 bases from V and 7 from J, leaving 16 bases between them. This CDR3 is built from 16 residues. The germline V gene has CDR1 GTSNPN and CDR2 SVGIG (reference sequence). The CDR3 sequence: CAWSVQEPILNSPLHF. CDR3 nucleotide sequence: TGTGCCTGGAGTGTACAGGAACCCATCCTCAATTCACCCCTCCACTTT.

This clonotype was counted only a few times. The chain is built from TRBV5-1 and TRBJ2-7; the D gene is possibly TRBD1 (6 bases). V was cut by 3 bases and J by 6 bases, with 19 bases left in between. Germline loops: CDR1 SGHRS, CDR2 YFSETQ. CDR3 length: 15 residues. CDR3 nucleotide sequence: TGCGCCAGCAGCTCGATGGGGGCAGGATTGCGCGAGCAGTACTTC. Translation gives CASSSMGAGLREQYF.

The sample holds many counts of this clonotype. CDR3 sequence: CSARVWDSRIFHNEQFF. CDR3 sequence (DNA): TGCAGTGCTAGAGTTTGGGACAGCCGCATCTTCCACAATGAGCAGTTCTTC. V and J are TRBV20-1 and TRBJ2-1, with 7 nucleotides matching TRBD1. V lost 1 base to trimming and J lost 5 bases; unmatched junction nucleotides: 14. Germline CDR1 and CDR2: DFQATT and SNEGSKA (reference sequence). The CDR3 consists of 17 residues.

This clonotype was detected ten times or more. V is TRBV6-1 and J is TRBJ1-2; 7 nucleotides align to TRBD1. V shed 5 bases and J 7 bases; nucleotides not matched to a gene: 13. The CDR3 contains 15 residues. The germline gives CDR1 MNHNS, CDR2 SASEGT. CDR3 amino acids: CASSPAARGGGGYTF. The CDR3 DNA is TGTGCCAGCAGTCCCGCGGCCAGGGGGGGCGGTGGCTACACCTTC.

This clonotype showed up just a few times. One base away lies a much larger clone, so this may be a sequencing read error. The V call is TRBV19, the J call TRBJ1-1, with 8 bases that match TRBD1. Germline trimming cut 10 bases from V and 5 bases from J; bases unmatched to any gene: 18. The length of the CDR3 is 16 residues. Germline V CDR1 and CDR2: LNHDA, SQIVND (reference sequence). The chain's CDR3 is CANTLSGGQRGTEAFF. CDR3 nucleotides: TGTGCCAATACCCTTTCAGGGGGCCAACGGGGGACTGAAGCTTTCTTT.

In its sample, this clonotype was seen many times. The junction and the germline gene differ at one end; a read error may be behind it. The chain combines TRBV2 with TRBJ2-3; TRBD2 agrees at 10 bases. The CDR3 extends over 16 amino acids. Germline values: CDR1 SNHLY, CDR2 FYNNEI. The CDR3 protein is CASSEGLAASTDTQYF. In DNA form, the CDR3 reads TGTGCCAGCAGCGAAGGACTAGCGGCCAGCACAGATACGCAGTATTTT.

The chain couples TRBV7-2 to TRBJ2-2; D not certain. The CDR3 is 13 residues long. With 7 bases removed from V and 6 bases from J, the gap between germline ends came to 12 bases. Per germline, CDR1 SGHTA and CDR2 FQGNSA. CDR3 bases: TGTGCCAGCACTACCTCCCCAGCCGGGGAGCTGTTTTTT. This encodes CASTTSPAGELFF.

Of note for this clonotype: An end of the junction does not agree with germline; a read error may underlie this. The V gene is TRBV7-7, the J gene TRBJ2-1; unclear D gene. The CDR3 spans 13 residues. Germline assignment: CDR1 SSHAT and CDR2 FNYEAQ (reference sequence). DNA for the CDR3: TGTGCTAGCAGCTTAGAAACAGACAATGAGCAGTTCTTC. Translating gives CASSLETDNEQFF. The full variable domain, completed using reference TRBV7-7 and TRBJ2-1, is GAGVSQSPRYKVTKRGQDVTLRCDPISSHATLYWYQQALGQGPEFLTYFNYEAQPDKSGLPSDRFSAERPEGSISTLTIQRTEQRDSAMYRCASSLETDNEQFFGPGTRLTVL.

This clonotype came up many times. V and J are TRBV9 and TRBJ2-1; D remains ambiguous. With 2 bases removed from V and 9 bases from J, the gap between germline ends came to 9 bases. Germline CDR1 reads SGDLS; CDR2 reads YYNGEE. The CDR3 covers 12 residues. CDR3 amino acids: CASSVPPLEQFF. Written as DNA, the CDR3 is TGTGCCAGCAGCGTTCCCCCCCTTGAGCAGTTCTTC.

This clonotype was seen at least ten times. This chain uses TRBV19 with TRBJ1-1; D perhaps matches TRBD1 (5 bases). This CDR3 has 15 residues. Germline values: CDR1 LNHDA, CDR2 SQIVND (reference sequence). The V end was cut by 0 bases, the J end by 7 bases, with 15 bases between. This CDR3 is CASSIDPRQPLEAFF. The DNA for the CDR3 is TGTGCCAGTAGTATAGACCCTAGACAGCCCCTTGAAGCTTTCTTT.

There are a few counts of this clonotype. The V call is TRBV25-1, the J call TRBJ1-2, with no clear D. Germline V lookup: CDR1 MGHDK, CDR2 SYGVNS. Trimming removed 6 bases from V and 3 bases from J, with 14 bases in between. The CDR3 totals 14 residues. CDR3 bases: TGTGCCAGCAGCCCCCGGGGAAGTCACTATGGCTACACCTTC. Protein product: CASSPRGSHYGYTF.

This clonotype has ten or more counts. The rearrangement joins TRBV2 to TRBJ1-6; TRBD1 might be the D (6 bases). Germline-derived CDR1 and CDR2 are SNHLY and FYNNEI. The CDR3 loop spans 16 amino acids. Trimming stripped 5 bases from V and 3 bases from J, with 14 bases between. The CDR3: CASSRTARYYNSPLHF. As DNA, the CDR3 is TGTGCCAGCAGTAGGACAGCCCGTTACTATAATTCACCCCTCCACTTT.

The sample holds many counts of this clonotype. This chain joins TRBV11-3 and TRBJ2-3; D is unclear. Germline-derived CDR1 and CDR2 are SGHNT and YENEEA. The CDR3 extends over 14 amino acids. V lost 0 bases and J 2 bases, leaving 6 bases between the germline ends. The CDR3 region has the DNA TGTGCCAGCAGCTTAGAGCCTACCACAGATACGCAGTATTTT. Amino acid sequence: CASSLEPTTDTQYF.

This chain uses TRBV15 with TRBJ1-1, with D possibly TRBD1 on 5 matching bases. With 0 bases removed from V and 3 bases from J, the gap between germline ends came to 23 bases. The CDR3 covers 19 residues. Germline assignment: CDR1 LNHNV and CDR2 YYDKDF (reference sequence). CDR3 in amino acids: CATSRDPGREAPYHTEAFF. In nucleotides, the CDR3 is TGTGCCACCAGCAGAGACCCGGGACGGGAAGCCCCTTATCACACTGAAGCTTTCTTT.

Comments on this clonotype: A much more abundant neighbour one base away suggests this may be a read error. This rearrangement joins TRBV30 to TRBJ2-4; D call uncertain. The CDR3 is made up of 12 amino acids. Germline CDR1 GTSNPN, CDR2 SVGIG (reference sequence). The V end was cut by 4 bases, the J end by 6 bases, with 10 bases between. CDR3 in DNA: TGTGCCTGGACTGTCAACAGAAACATTCAGTACTTC. It translates to CAWTVNRNIQYF. Together with reference TRBV30 and TRBJ2-4, the CDR3 gives the full variable domain: SQTIHQWPATLVQPVGSPLSLECTVEGTSNPNLYWYRQAAGRGLQLLFYSVGIGQISSEVPQNLSASRPQDRQFILSSKKLLLSDSGFYLCAWTVNRNIQYFGAGTRLSVL.

This clonotype was recorded many times. The V and J genes are TRBV12-3 or TRBV12-4 and TRBJ2-7; TRBD1 matches 8 bases. V was pared by 2 bases and J by 1 base, with 1 base of the junction left unmatched. The CDR3 is made up of 14 amino acids. The CDR3 protein is CASSLWDRSYEQYF. The CDR3 coding sequence is TGTGCCAGCAGTTTATGGGACAGGTCCTACGAGCAGTACTTC.

This clonotype was observed many times. The junction departs from germline at one end; a sequencing error may be responsible. The V and J genes are TRBV5-1 and TRBJ2-2; D is possibly TRBD2 (5 bases). Germline V gene sequence: CDR1 SGHRS, CDR2 YFSETQ. The CDR3 is made up of 15 amino acids. The CDR3 DNA is TGTGCCAGCAGTTTAAGAGGAGGTAACACCGGGGAGCTGTTTTTT. It codes for CASSLRGGNTGELFF.

This clonotype appeared many times. The V gene is TRBV14, the J gene TRBJ2-7, with a weak D call TRBD2 (5 bases). The CDR3 length is 13 residues. Germline assignment: CDR1 SGHDN and CDR2 FVKESK. Trimming shortened V by 4 bases and J by 6 bases, and 13 bases separated the two germline ends. CDR3 region: CASSPDSAAEQYF. The CDR3 coding sequence is TGTGCCAGCAGCCCGGACTCGGCGGCCGAGCAGTACTTC.